Listed here are 9 T cell receptor beta chains from one sample, sequenced in a study of identical twins. TCRdb fed the 5' RACE reads into MiXCR, producing one record per CDR3 protein. The table lists about 260,000 distinct CDR3 sequences, roughly 7% of them singletons. This sample was shared with a second study, whose subject was yellow fever vaccine responses in identical twins.

Sequencing used memory (CD45RO+) T cells sorted from blood. All receptors come from a woman aged 18-35 years in good health.

This chain uses TRBV3-2 with TRBJ2-5; the table calls TRBD1, which could not be checked here. TRBV3-2 is a documented pseudogene. CDR3 size: 17 residues. For the CDR3, the DNA is TGTGCCACCACCCAAGACCAGGGGACAATTCTACGGGAGACCCAGTACTTC. Translation gives CATTQDQGTILRETQYF.

This clonotype was counted at least ten times. This chain links TRBV20-1 with TRBJ1-5; 7 bases align to TRBD1. CDR3 length: 15 residues. Unmatched junction bases numbered 6, after V lost 2 bases and J lost 2 bases. CDR1 and CDR2 (germline): DFQATT, SNEGSKA (reference sequence). CDR3 loop: CSARRVDRGNQPQHF. The CDR3 region has the DNA TGCAGTGCTAGAAGGGTAGACAGGGGCAATCAGCCCCAGCATTTT.

The chain carries TRBV7-9 and TRBJ1-4; D gene uncertain. Trimming removed 10 bases at V and 6 bases at J, with 12 bases between. Germline V gene sequence: CDR1 SEHNR, CDR2 FQNEAQ (reference sequence). The CDR3 loop spans 12 amino acids. CDR3 DNA sequence: TGTGCCACCCGCCCGAATTATGAAAAACTGTTTTTT. This translates into CATRPNYEKLFF.

This clonotype came up a few times. V usage is TRBV6-5 and J usage is TRBJ2-1, with 9 bases identical to TRBD1. The V segment lost 4 bases and the J segment 4 bases; nucleotides outside the gene matches: 11. Germline V lookup: CDR1 MNHEY, CDR2 SVGAGI. CDR3 length: 17 amino acids. The CDR3 DNA follows: TGTGCCAGCAGTTCCCACTGGACAGGGGCTACATACAATGAGCAGTTCTTC. It encodes CASSSHWTGATYNEQFF.

The genes are TRBV7-9 and TRBJ1-1, with D hard to call. Germline V gene data show CDR1 as SEHNR and CDR2 as FQNEAQ (reference sequence). CDR3 length: 11 residues. Trimming stripped 5 bases from V and 8 bases from J, with 9 bases between. CDR3 nucleotide sequence: TGTGCCAGCAGCAAGACCTCGGAAGCTTTCTTT. Translated: CASSKTSEAFF.

The chain employs TRBV20-1 and TRBJ2-1, with D maybe TRBD2 (6 bases). Germline V gene sequence: CDR1 DFQATT, CDR2 SNEGSKA (reference sequence). Trimming stripped 5 bases from V and 7 bases from J, with 15 bases between. The CDR3 is made up of 13 amino acids. The CDR3 sequence: CSAVSRGTNEQFF. The DNA for the CDR3 is TGCAGTGCTGTTAGTCGGGGGACTAATGAGCAGTTCTTC.

In its sample, this clonotype was seen many times. The chain has TRBV5-1 and TRBJ1-4; D might be TRBD1 (5 bases). Per germline, CDR1 SGHRS and CDR2 YFSETQ. CDR3 size: 15 residues. With 0 bases removed from V and 8 bases from J, the gap between germline ends came to 14 bases. The CDR3 DNA sequence: TGCGCCAGCAGCTTGGTATCACAGGTGCGAGAAAAACTGTTTTTT. This sequence encodes CASSLVSQVREKLFF.

V is TRBV12-3 or TRBV12-4 and J is TRBJ2-2, with 7 bases matching TRBD2. The CDR3 runs to 15 residues. J lost 3 bases, V lost 4 bases, and 5 bases had no gene match. The CDR3 protein is CASSSRLADTGELFF. CDR3 coding DNA: TGTGCCAGCAGTTCGCGACTAGCAGACACCGGGGAGCTGTTTTTT.

J is TRBJ1-5 and V is TRBV21-1; TRBD1, the D gene given by the table, was not confirmed from the DNA. TRBV21-1 is given as a pseudogene. The CDR3 totals 18 residues. As DNA, the CDR3 is TGTGCCAGCAGAACAAGCGACAGGGGGAATTATAGCAATCAGCCCCAGCATTTT. This encodes CASRTSDRGNYSNQPQHF.